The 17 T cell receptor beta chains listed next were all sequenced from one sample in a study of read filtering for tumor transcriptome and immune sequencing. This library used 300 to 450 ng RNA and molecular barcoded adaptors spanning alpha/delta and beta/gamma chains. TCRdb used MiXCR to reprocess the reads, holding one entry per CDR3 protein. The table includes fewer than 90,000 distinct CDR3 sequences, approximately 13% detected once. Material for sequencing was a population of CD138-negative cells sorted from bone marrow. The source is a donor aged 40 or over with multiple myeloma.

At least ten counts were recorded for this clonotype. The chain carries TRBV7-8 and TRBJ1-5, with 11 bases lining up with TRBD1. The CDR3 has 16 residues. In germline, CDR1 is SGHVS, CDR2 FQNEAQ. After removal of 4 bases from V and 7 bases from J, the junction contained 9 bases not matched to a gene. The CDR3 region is CASSWGGQGAQQPQHF. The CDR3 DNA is TGTGCCAGCAGCTGGGGCGGACAGGGGGCCCAACAGCCCCAGCATTTT. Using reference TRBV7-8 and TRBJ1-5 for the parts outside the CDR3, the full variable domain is GAGVSQSPRYKVAKRGQDVALRCDPISGHVSLFWYQQALGQGPEFLTYFQNEAQLDKSGLPSDRFFAERPEGSVSTLKIQRTQQEDSAVYLCASSWGGQGAQQPQHFGDGTRLSIL.

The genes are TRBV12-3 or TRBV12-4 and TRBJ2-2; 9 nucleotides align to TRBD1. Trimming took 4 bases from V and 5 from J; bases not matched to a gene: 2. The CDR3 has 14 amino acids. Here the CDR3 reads CASSWTGVTGELFF. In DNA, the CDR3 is TGTGCCAGCAGTTGGACAGGGGTAACCGGGGAGCTGTTTTTT.

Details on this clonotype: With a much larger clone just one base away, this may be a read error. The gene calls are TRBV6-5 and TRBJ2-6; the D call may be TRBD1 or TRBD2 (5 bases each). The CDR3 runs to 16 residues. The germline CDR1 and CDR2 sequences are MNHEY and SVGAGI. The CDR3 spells CASSYSRGAGANVLAF. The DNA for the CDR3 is TGTGCCAGCAGTTACTCGCGAGGGGCTGGGGCCAACGTCCTGGCTTTC.

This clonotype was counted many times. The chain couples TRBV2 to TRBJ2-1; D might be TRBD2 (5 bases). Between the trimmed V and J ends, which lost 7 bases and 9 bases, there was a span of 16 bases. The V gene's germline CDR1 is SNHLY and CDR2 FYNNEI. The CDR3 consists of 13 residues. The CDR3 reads CASNSLLAGEQFF. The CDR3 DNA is TGTGCCAGCAACTCACTGCTAGCTGGTGAGCAGTTCTTC.

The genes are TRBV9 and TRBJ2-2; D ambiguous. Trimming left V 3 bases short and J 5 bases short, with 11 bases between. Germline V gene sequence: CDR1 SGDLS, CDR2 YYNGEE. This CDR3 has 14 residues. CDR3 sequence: CASSAQIGTGELFF. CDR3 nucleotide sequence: TGTGCCAGCAGCGCCCAGATAGGGACCGGGGAGCTGTTTTTT.

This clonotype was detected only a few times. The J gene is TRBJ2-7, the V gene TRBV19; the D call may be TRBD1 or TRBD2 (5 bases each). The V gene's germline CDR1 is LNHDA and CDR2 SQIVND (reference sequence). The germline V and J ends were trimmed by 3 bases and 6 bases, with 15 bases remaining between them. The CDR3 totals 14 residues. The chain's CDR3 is CASSIRGTGGEQYF. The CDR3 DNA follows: TGTGCCAGTAGTATCCGGGGCACAGGAGGCGAGCAGTACTTC.

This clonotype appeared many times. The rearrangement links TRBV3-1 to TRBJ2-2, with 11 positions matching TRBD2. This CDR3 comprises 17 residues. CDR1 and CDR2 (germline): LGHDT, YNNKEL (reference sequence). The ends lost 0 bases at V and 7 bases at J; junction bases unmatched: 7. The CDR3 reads CASSQDVLAGVGGELFF. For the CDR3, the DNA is TGTGCCAGCAGCCAAGATGTACTAGCGGGAGTCGGCGGGGAGCTGTTTTTT.

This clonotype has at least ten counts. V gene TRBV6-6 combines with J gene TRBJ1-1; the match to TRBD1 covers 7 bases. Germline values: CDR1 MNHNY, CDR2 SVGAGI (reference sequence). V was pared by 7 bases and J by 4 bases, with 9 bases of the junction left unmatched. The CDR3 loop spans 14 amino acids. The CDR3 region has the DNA TGTGCCAGCAATCTACAGGGGCTGAGCACTGAAGCTTTCTTT. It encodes CASNLQGLSTEAFF.

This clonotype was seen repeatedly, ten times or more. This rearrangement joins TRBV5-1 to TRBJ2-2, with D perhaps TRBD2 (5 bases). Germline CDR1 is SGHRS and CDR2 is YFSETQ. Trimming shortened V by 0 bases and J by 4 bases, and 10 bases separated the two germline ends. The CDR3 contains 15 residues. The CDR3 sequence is CASSLDAGGTGELFF. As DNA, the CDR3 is TGCGCCAGCAGCTTGGATGCGGGCGGCACCGGGGAGCTGTTTTTT.

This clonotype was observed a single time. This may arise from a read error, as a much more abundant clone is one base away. The CDR3: CASGEDATGWNTEAFF. The CDR3 DNA reads as TGCGCCAGCGGCGAGGACGCTACAGGGTGGAACACTGAAGCTTTCTTT. The chain couples TRBV5-1 to TRBJ1-1, with D tentatively TRBD1 (6 bases). CDR1 is SGHRS and CDR2 is YFSETQ in the germline V gene. This CDR3 comprises 16 residues. Trimming took 7 bases from V and 1 from J, leaving 20 bases between them.

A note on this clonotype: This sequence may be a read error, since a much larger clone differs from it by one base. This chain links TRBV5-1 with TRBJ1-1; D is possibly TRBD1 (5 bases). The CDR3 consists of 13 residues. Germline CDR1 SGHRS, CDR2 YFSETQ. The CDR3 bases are TGCGCCGGCAGCTTGTCAGGGATCGCTGAAGCTTTCTTT. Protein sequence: CAGSLSGIAEAFF.

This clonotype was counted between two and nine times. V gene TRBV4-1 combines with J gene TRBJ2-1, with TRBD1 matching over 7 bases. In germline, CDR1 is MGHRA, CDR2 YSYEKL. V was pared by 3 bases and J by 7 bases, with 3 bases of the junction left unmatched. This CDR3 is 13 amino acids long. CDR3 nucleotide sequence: TGCGCCAGCAGCCATTTCAGGGGGAATGAGCAGTTCTTC. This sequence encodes CASSHFRGNEQFF.

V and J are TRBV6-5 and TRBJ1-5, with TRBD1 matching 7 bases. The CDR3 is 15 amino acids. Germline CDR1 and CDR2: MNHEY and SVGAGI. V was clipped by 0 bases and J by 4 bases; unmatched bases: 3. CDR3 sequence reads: CASSYSGQTNQPQHF. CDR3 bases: TGTGCCAGCAGTTACTCGGGACAGACAAATCAGCCCCAGCATTTT.

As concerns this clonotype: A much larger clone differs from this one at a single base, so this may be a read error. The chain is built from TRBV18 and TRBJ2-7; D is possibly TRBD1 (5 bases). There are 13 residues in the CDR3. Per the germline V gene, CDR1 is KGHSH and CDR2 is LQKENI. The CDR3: CASPPRQPGEQYF. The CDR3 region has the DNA TGTGCCAGCCCACCAAGGCAGCCAGGGGAGCAGTACTTC.

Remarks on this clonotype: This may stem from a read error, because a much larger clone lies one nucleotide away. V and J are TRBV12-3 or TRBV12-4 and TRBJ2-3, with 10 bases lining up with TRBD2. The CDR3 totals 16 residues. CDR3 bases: TGTGTCAGCAGTTTAGGGGCTAGCGGGAGATTGGATACGCAGTATTTT. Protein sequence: CVSSLGASGRLDTQYF.

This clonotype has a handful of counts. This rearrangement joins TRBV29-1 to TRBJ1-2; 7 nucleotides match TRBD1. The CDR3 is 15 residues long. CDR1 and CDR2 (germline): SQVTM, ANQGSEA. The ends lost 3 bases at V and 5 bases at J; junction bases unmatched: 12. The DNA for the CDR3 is TGCAGCGTTGATGTGCTGGACAGGAAAGTGTATGGCTACACCTTC. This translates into CSVDVLDRKVYGYTF.

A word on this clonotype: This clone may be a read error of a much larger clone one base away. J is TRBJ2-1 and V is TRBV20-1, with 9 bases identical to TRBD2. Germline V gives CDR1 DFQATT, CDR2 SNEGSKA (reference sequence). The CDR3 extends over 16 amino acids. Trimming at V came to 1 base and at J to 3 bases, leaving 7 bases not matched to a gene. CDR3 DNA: TGCAGTGCTAGAGGGGGGACTAGCAGGGACTACAATGAGCAGTTCTTC. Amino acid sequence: CSARGGTSRDYNEQFF.